This T cell receptor beta chain was sequenced in a study of cytomegalovirus exposure and HLA in healthy donors. V lost 10 bases to trimming and J lost 6 bases; unmatched junction nucleotides: 7. Germline assignment: CDR1 LNHDA and CDR2 SQIVND (reference sequence). This CDR3 region has 13 residues. Primers included in the PCR were 60 Vbeta and 13 Jbeta primers. Sequenced by immunoSEQ multiplex PCR; TCRdb stores in-frame clones only, minus some. The table has about 150,000 clones, approximately 80% seen once; the top ten hold 5.6%. The receptor comes from a woman in her 40s in good health and CMV-seropositive. The rearrangement joins TRBV19 to TRBJ2-2, with TRBD2 matching 8 bases. Source material: PBMCs. CDR3 sequence (DNA): TGTGCCACCAAAACTAGCGGCGCCGGGGAGCTGTTTTTT. The encoded protein is CATKTSGAGELFF.